This T cell receptor (beta chain) was recovered during a study of Graves' ophthalmopathy and Graves' hyperthyroidism. The wider study: Peripheral blood collection took place at initial diagnosis, before any treatment. Points from the study as a whole: A majority of expanded thyroid clonotypes exceeding 0.001 frequency were likewise present in blood.

Amplifying from RNA transcripts, the study obtained TCR beta CDR3 regions. Scientists carried out first-round RT-PCR using HTBI primers and then a second-round multiplex PCR. TCRdb re-derived calls from the multiplex PCR reads in MiXCR, one entry per CDR3 protein. Of about 700,000 distinct CDR3 sequences detected, approximately 39% appear once; the ten largest clones hold more than 2.5%. In this sample, this clonotype turned up a few times. The antigen remains unidentified. Ineligible for inclusion were patients with other autoimmune diseases, uncontrolled infections, pregnancy or lactation. The sample was peripheral blood. This TCR was sampled from an adult man with Graves' ophthalmopathy.

CDR3: CASSYGQIAYEQYF. CDR3 nucleotides: TGTGCCAGCAGTTACGGACAGATAGCTTACGAGCAGTACTTC. The chain uses TRBV6-2 or TRBV6-3 and TRBJ2-7; possible D gene TRBD1, 6 bases. The CDR3 covers 14 residues. V lost 2 bases and J 4 bases, leaving 12 bases between the germline ends. Germline V gene data show CDR1 as MNHEY and CDR2 as SVGEGT.